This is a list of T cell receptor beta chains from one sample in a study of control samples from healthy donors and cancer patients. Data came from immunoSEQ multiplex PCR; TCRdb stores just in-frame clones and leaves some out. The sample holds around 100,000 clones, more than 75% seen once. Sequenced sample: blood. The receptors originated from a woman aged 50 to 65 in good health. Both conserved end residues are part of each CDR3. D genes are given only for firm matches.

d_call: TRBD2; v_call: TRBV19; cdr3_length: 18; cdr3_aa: CASSIGLAGEMYQETQYF
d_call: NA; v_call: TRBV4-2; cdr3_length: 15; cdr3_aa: CASSQDAGRGNTIYF
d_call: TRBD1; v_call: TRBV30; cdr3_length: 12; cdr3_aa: CAWATGNYGYTF
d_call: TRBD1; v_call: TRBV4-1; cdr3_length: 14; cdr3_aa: CASSRPGGVETQYF
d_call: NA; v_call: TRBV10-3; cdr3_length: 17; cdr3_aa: CAIREPFRGVYNSPLHF
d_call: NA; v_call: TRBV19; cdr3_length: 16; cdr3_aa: CASSTRQRASTDTQYF
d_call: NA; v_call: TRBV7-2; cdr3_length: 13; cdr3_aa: CASSLVTGTEAFF
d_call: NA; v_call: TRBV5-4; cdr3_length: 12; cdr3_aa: CASSLRGQPQHF
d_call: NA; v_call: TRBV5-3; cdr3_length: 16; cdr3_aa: CARSKHSQGLGNTIYF
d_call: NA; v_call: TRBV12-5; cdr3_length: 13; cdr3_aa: CASGPPLLTEAFF
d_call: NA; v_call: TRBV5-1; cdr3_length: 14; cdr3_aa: CASRRQDVQETQYF
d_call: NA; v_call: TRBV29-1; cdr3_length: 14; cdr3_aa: CSGKPGTLNTEAFF
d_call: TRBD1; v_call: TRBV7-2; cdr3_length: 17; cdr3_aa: CASSLRDRKTRNYGYTF
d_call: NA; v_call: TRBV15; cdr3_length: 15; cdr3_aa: CATSRGTGDDYGYTF
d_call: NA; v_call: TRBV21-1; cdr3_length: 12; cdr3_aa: CASSKSGDGYTF
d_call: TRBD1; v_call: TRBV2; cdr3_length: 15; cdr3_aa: CASSERQGARKPQHF
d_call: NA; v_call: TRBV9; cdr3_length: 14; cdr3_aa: CASRRSDRNYGYTF
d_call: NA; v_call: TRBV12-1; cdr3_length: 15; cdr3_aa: CASSLLIGENYEQYF
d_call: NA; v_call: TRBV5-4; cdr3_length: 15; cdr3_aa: CASSSPEDSNEKLFF
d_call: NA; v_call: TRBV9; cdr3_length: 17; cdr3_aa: CASSVSPTGTGGYGYTF
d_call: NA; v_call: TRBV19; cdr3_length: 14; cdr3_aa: CASSMVGEAYGYTF
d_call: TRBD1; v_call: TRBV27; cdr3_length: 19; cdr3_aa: CASSLSRQGANLAKNIQYF
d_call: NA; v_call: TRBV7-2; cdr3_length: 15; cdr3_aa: CASTQPRGSTDTQYF
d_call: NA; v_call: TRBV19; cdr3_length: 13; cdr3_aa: CASSIFADYGYTF
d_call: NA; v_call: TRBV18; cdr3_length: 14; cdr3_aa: CASSPQVSGNTIYF
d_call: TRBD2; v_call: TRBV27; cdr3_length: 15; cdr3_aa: CASSLSGRSTDTQYF
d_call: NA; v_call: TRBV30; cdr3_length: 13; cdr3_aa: CAWSAYSNQPQHF
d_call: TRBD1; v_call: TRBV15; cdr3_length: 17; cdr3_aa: CATSRPGTGGSNYGYTF
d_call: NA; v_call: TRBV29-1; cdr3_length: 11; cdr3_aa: CSVEAGSEAFF
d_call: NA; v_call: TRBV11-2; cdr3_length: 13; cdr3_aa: CASSQGMASEQFF
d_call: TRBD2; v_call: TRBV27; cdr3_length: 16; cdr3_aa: CASRSPGLAGKETQYF
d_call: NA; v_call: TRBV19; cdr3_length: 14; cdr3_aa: CASKLRPAYNEQFF
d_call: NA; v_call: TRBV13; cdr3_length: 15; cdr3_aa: CASSFGRDSNQPQHF
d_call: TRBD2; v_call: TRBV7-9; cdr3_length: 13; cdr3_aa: CASSLAMREGGFF
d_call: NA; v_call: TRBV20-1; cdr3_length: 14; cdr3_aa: CSASKGVNNQPQHF
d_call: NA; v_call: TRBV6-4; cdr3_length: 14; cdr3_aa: CATRRSTSTDTQYF
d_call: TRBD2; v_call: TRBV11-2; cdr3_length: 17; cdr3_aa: CASSPWTSGTNTGELFF
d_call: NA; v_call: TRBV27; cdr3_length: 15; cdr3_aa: CASSQFLQANTEAFF
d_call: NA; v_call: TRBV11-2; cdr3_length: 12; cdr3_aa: CASSLGWVEQYF
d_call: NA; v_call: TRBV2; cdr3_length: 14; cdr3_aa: CASSDSGARQPQHF
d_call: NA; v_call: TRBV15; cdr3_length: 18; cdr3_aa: CATSRDKIGGLTYNEQFF
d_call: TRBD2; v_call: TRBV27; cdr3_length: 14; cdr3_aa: CAVKDAGVRNIQYF
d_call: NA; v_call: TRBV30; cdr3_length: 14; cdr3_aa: CAWISPGETDTQYF
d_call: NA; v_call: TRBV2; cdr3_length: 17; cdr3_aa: CASSDMGFGGNFGELFF
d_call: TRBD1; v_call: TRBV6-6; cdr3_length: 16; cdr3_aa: CASRNQGASYNSPLHF
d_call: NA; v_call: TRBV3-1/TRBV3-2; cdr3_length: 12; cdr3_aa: CASSQRTDTQYF
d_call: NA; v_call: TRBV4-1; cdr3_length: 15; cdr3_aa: CASSLTPQGHYGYTF
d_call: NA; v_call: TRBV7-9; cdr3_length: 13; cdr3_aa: CASSPAASTEAFF
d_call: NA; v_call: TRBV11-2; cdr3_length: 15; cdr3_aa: CASSSTTGLTGELFF
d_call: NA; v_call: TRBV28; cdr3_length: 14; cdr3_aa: CASNFGDRNTEAFF